This TCR beta chain was identified during a study of long-term antiretroviral therapy in people with HIV. The V and J ends lost 5 bases and 2 bases, in that order; junction bases with no gene match: 6. This CDR3 contains 16 residues. Germline lookup yields CDR1 KGHSH and CDR2 LQKENI. Samples were assayed with immunoSEQ v3.0 at survey level. Sequencing was performed with immunoSEQ multiplex PCR; in TCRdb, only in-frame clones are kept and a portion is missing. The sample shows about 39,000 clones, approximately 86% of them seen only once. The origin of this receptor is a woman under 30 with HIV. This chain connects TRBV18 to TRBJ2-2; the match to TRBD2 covers 9 bases. The sample was unsorted PBMCs, taken just before starting antiretroviral therapy. This chain's CDR3 is CASSWSSGANTGELFF. The CDR3 DNA reads as TGTGCCAGCTCATGGTCTAGCGGGGCCAACACCGGGGAGCTGTTTTTT.